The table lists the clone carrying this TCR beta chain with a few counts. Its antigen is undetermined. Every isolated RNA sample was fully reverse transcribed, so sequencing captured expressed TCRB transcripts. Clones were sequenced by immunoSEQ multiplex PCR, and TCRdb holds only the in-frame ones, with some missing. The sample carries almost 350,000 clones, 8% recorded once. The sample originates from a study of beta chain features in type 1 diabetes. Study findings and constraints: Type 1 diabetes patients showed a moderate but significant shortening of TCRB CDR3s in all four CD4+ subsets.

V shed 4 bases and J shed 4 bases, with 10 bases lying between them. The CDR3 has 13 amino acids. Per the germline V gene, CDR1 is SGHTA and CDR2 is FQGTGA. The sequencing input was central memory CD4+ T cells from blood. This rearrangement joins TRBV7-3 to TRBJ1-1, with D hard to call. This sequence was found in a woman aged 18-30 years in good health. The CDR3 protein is CASSSGVGTEAFF. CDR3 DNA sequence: TGTGCCAGCAGCTCCGGAGTGGGCACTGAAGCTTTCTTT.